The T cell receptor beta chain under discussion was sequenced for a study of shared clonotypes between healthy human individuals. Across the study: The donor group consisted of two women and a few men, aged 18 to 49.

The sample holds one count of this clone. Its antigen is not known. Points from the study as a whole: Blood was the sole source, and tissue repertoires probably differ.

Selected positively for CCR7 and CD45RO-negative, naive CD8 cells excluded terminally differentiated effector memory CD45RA+ cells. Trimming took 5 bases from V and 4 from J; bases not matched to a gene: 5. The germline gives CDR1 SEHNR, CDR2 FQNEAQ (reference sequence). The CDR3 is 14 amino acids. Using immunoSEQ multiplex PCR, the repertoire was profiled, and TCRdb retains in-frame clones only, with some absent. The sample comprises about 2.2 million clones, just over 90% of which are singletons, and 1.5% to 2% rests with the top ten. V and J are TRBV7-9 and TRBJ2-5, with 9 bases fitting TRBD1. Source material: naive CD8+ T cells from PBMCs. This clonotype was obtained from a young man in good health. Some clones in this sample may be carry-over from other donors' samples. CDR3 loop: CASSPYRGRETQYF. CDR3 sequence (DNA): TGTGCCAGCAGCCCATACAGGGGGCGAGAGACCCAGTACTTC.